This T cell receptor beta chain was identified during a study of cytomegalovirus exposure and HLA in healthy donors. Details on this clone: The antigen remains undetermined.

Assay used: immunoSEQ multiplex PCR; TCRdb lists only in-frame clones, some missing. Here the sample spans about 130,000 clones, roughly 90% being singletons. Germline V gene data show CDR1 as SGHTS and CDR2 as YDEGEE. V lost 4 bases and J lost 0, with 11 bases in between. The CDR3 is 15 amino acids. Findings and caveats of the study: A few chains linked to CMV were shown in vitro to be specific for CMV antigens.

The validation cohort, a group of 120 subjects, included the donors and was separate from the approximately 700-subject first cohort. The specimen sequenced was PBMCs. The chain recombines TRBV5-8 with TRBJ1-5; D may be TRBD1 (5 bases). This TCR came from a woman between 18 and 30 years old in good health and CMV-seronegative. DNA of the CDR3: TGTGCCAGCAGCCGCGGACATGTTAGCAATCAGCCCCAGCATTTT. It yields the protein CASSRGHVSNQPQHF. Combining the CDR3 with reference TRBV5-8 and TRBJ1-5 gives the whole variable domain EAGVTQSPTHLIKTRGQQATLRCSPISGHTSVYWYQQALGLGLQFLLWYDEGEERNRGNFPPRFSGRQFPNYSSELNVNALELEDSALYLCASSRGHVSNQPQHFGDGTRLSIL.